The 2 T cell receptor beta chains given below trace back to one sample, sequenced in a study of blood T cell dynamics during melanoma immunotherapy. Time point denoted: week 3, after first cycle of checkpoint inhibitor. Profiling relied on immunoSEQ multiplex PCR, and the TCRdb table lists in-frame clones only, not all of them. Among roughly 20,000 clones listed, 70% to 90% were seen once. The sample consisted of blood, taken from a patient treated with checkpoint blockade. These TCRs come from a human donor with melanoma.

The rearrangement uses TRBV11-2 and TRBJ2-1; D not certain. The CDR3 totals 16 residues. The V gene lost 0 bases and the J gene lost 4 bases, with 13 bases spanning the gap. Germline V gives CDR1 SGHAT, CDR2 FQNNGV. CDR3 sequence reads: CASSLEPLEDYNEQFF. CDR3 coding DNA: TGTGCCAGCAGCTTAGAGCCCTTAGAAGATTACAATGAGCAGTTCTTC.

Of note for this clone: The sample has other DNA sequences that encode this CDR3 too. The chain links TRBV19 to TRBJ2-7, with TRBD1 as a possible D gene (5 bases). Germline CDR1 LNHDA, CDR2 SQIVND (reference sequence). The germline V and J ends were trimmed by 3 bases and 1 base, with 13 bases remaining between them. The CDR3 loop spans 15 amino acids. CDR3 region: CASSMGQGRSYEQYF. The CDR3 DNA sequence: TGTGCCAGTAGTATGGGGCAGGGTAGGTCCTACGAGCAGTACTTC.